This T cell receptor (beta chain) was documented in a study of blood T cell repertoires in COVID-19. Libraries were prepared by immunoSEQ multiplex PCR; TCRdb keeps only in-frame clonotypes and omits some of them. The sample includes hundreds of thousands of clones, 85% seen only once; the top ten take about 5.1%. The germline V and J ends were trimmed by 0 bases and 8 bases, with 12 bases remaining between them. The CDR3 extends over 14 amino acids. Germline V CDR1 and CDR2: SGHRS, YFSETQ. V gene TRBV5-1 combines with J gene TRBJ1-3; D is possibly TRBD1 (5 bases). What was sequenced was peripheral blood. This receptor was obtained from a man in his fifties with active or convalescent COVID-19. CDR3 amino acids: CASSLGQPSDTIYF. DNA for the CDR3: TGCGCCAGCAGCTTGGGACAGCCGTCGGACACCATATATTTT.